This record covers a single TCR beta chain. The data were obtained in a study of T cell changes during pregnancy in multiple sclerosis. TCRdb keeps only in-frame clones here, not all; method: immunoSEQ multiplex PCR. The table records tens of thousands of clones, roughly 93% of them present only once. The V and J ends lost 9 bases and 4 bases, in that order; junction bases with no gene match: 7. CDR3 size: 15 residues. Germline V gene lookup returns CDR1 WNHNN and CDR2 SYGVQD (reference sequence). The J gene is TRBJ1-3, the V gene TRBV10-1, with 12 bases lining up with TRBD1. Source: peripheral blood, taken after pregnancy. This clonotype originated in a female donor with multiple sclerosis, enrolled in a pregnancy study. The CDR3 protein is CASPGQGARGNTIYF. CDR3 nucleotides: TGCGCCAGTCCGGGACAGGGGGCACGAGGAAACACCATATATTTT.